Given below is one T cell receptor beta chain in context. From its re-call of the 5' RACE reads, TCRdb lists each CDR3 protein once, without DNA. The sample table includes 190,000 or so distinct CDR3 sequences. CDR3 size: 16 residues. The germline gives CDR1 SGHDT, CDR2 YYEEEE. The sample comes from a study of monozygotic twins with inflammatory bowel disease. The sequence derives from a human donor with ulcerative colitis or Crohn's disease, or a healthy co-twin of an affected twin (not recorded which). Specimen: blood. The chain couples TRBV5-6 to TRBJ2-2; the TRBD1 assignment by TCRdb is unverifiable without DNA. CDR3 protein: CASSSRDRGRNGELFF.